The rows below give T cell receptor beta chains drawn from one sample of a study of neurological immune-mediated disorders. TCRdb independently ran MiXCR on the 5' RACE reads; one entry per CDR3 protein. There are 75,000 to 80,000 distinct CDR3 sequences in the sample; approximately 5% occur only once, and less than 2.5% lies in the top ten. Sequenced sample: PBMCs. These receptor sequences come from a woman aged 25 to 45 with multiple sclerosis. Both conserved end residues are part of each CDR3. The D gene is left open where the match is weak.

D: NA; V: TRBV10-3; J: TRBJ1-5; CDR3: CAISANQGGNQPQHF
D: NA; V: TRBV5-1; J: TRBJ2-3; CDR3: CASSHSTDTQYF
D: NA; V: TRBV20-1; J: TRBJ2-1; CDR3: CSAYRGGLNEQFF
D: NA; V: TRBV20-1; J: TRBJ2-5; CDR3: CSARVTLARETQYF
D: TRBD1; V: TRBV20-1; J: TRBJ2-3; CDR3: CSARDRAVDTQYF
D: NA; V: TRBV5-1; J: TRBJ1-1; CDR3: CASSWLGGGAEAFF
D: NA; V: TRBV7-9; J: TRBJ2-7; CDR3: CASSLGFGQLTYEQYF
D: TRBD2; V: TRBV20-1; J: TRBJ2-3; CDR3: CSARGLAGPQSTDTQYF
D: NA; V: TRBV20-1; J: TRBJ1-2; CDR3: CSASEGVLYGYTF
D: TRBD1; V: TRBV28; J: TRBJ2-5; CDR3: CASSFPGQGGKTQYF
D: NA; V: TRBV20-1; J: TRBJ2-4; CDR3: CSASPQTVLGNIQYF
D: NA; V: TRBV5-1; J: TRBJ1-2; CDR3: CASSTGGMGDGYTF
D: NA; V: TRBV15; J: TRBJ2-7; CDR3: CATSRVSTGRHREQYF
D: NA; V: TRBV20-1; J: TRBJ2-2; CDR3: CSAQRGHLNTGELFF
D: TRBD1; V: TRBV5-4; J: TRBJ2-1; CDR3: CASSSGQGHNEQFF
D: NA; V: TRBV15; J: TRBJ2-2; CDR3: CATSRDHGRELFF
D: NA; V: TRBV5-1; J: TRBJ2-1; CDR3: CASSLDGDGHNEQFF
D: NA; V: TRBV3-1; J: TRBJ1-4; CDR3: CASSPRRLLGGEKLFF
D: NA; V: TRBV2; J: TRBJ2-3; CDR3: CASSVQGGATDTQYF
D: TRBD2; V: TRBV5-1; J: TRBJ2-3; CDR3: CASSLGTSGGSDTQYF